The source of this TCR beta chain is a study of PD-L1 blockade in urothelial cancer. About the study: Samples of blood were analyzed 3 weeks (second dose) and 6 weeks after treatment start. Study-level results: At the 3-week point, tumor-associated blood clones expanded more in durable-benefit patients. Pretreatment TCR clonality in blood under the median foretold superior survival.

V shed 1 base and J shed 1 base, with 13 bases lying between them. Germline lookup yields CDR1 KGHSH and CDR2 LQKENI. CDR3 length equals 16 residues. Time point described: pretreatment peripheral blood. A word on this clone: The antigen is not known.

The table came from immunoSEQ multiplex PCR; TCRdb's copy has only in-frame clones and leaves some out. The sample contains about 74,000 clones, about nine tenths of which appear only once. The sample was PBMCs, taken around atezolizumab (anti-PD-L1) treatment. The receptor comes from a man in his 70s with urothelial cancer. The rearrangement uses TRBV18 and TRBJ1-2; D perhaps matches TRBD1 (6 bases). The CDR3 region has the DNA TGTGCCAGCTCACCACGGGACACCAAGGTTAACTATGGCTACACCTTC. It codes for CASSPRDTKVNYGYTF.